This entry lists 27 T cell receptor beta chains sequenced from one sample in a study of T-cell memory formation after mild COVID-19. TCRdb used MiXCR to reprocess the 5' RACE reads, holding one entry per CDR3 protein. Of under 200,000 distinct CDR3 sequences listed, roughly 28% are singletons. The sequencing sample was made of PBMCs or a T cell subset sorted from them (not recorded which). The origin of the receptors is an adult woman who had mild COVID-19 (a few samples of this study predate the infection). Cell type and time point are not known.

This clonotype was counted a few times. In nucleotides, the CDR3 is TGTGCCAGCAGCGTCCAACTGAACAATGAGCAGTTCTTC. It yields the protein CASSVQLNNEQFF. V is TRBV9 and J is TRBJ2-1; D is ambiguous. Trimming removed 2 bases from V and 5 bases from J, with 8 bases in between. The length of the CDR3 is 13 residues. The V gene's germline CDR1 is SGDLS and CDR2 YYNGEE.

In its sample, this clonotype was seen a few times. One junction end does not reproduce the germline sequence, and a read error may be involved. This chain joins TRBV7-9 and TRBJ1-1, with D perhaps TRBD1 (6 bases). Per germline, CDR1 SEHNR and CDR2 FQNEAQ (reference sequence). The length of the CDR3 is 15 residues. The DNA for the CDR3 is TGTGTCAGCAGCTTATTATCACAGGGGAACACTGAAGCTTTCTTT. This encodes CVSSLLSQGNTEAFF.

This clonotype occurred a few times. The rearrangement uses TRBV19 and TRBJ2-3; D unresolved. The ends were cut back, 3 bases at V and 6 bases at J, with 16 bases in the middle. The CDR3 loop spans 15 amino acids. Germline CDR1 reads LNHDA; CDR2 reads SQIVND (reference sequence). The CDR3 region has the DNA TGTGCCAGTAGTATGTTACAGTCCCAGGTGGATACGCAGTATTTT. Its protein is CASSMLQSQVDTQYF.

V gene TRBV9 combines with J gene TRBJ2-4, with D perhaps assigned TRBD1 or TRBD2 (6 bases each). Looked up from germline, CDR1 is SGDLS and CDR2 is YYNGEE. The CDR3 totals 15 residues. V was pared by 2 bases and J by 6 bases, with 15 bases between. CDR3 nucleotide sequence: TGTGCCAGCAGCGTGAGGGGGACGGAGGGAAACATTCAGTACTTC. Translated: CASSVRGTEGNIQYF.

The CDR3 loop reads CASSQGYETGANVLTF. CDR3 DNA: TGCGCCAGCAGCCAAGGGTACGAGACTGGGGCCAACGTCCTGACTTTC. The rearrangement joins TRBV4-1 to TRBJ2-6; D ambiguous. Germline assignment: CDR1 MGHRA and CDR2 YSYEKL. The CDR3 is made up of 16 amino acids. The ends were cut back, 1 base at V and 2 bases at J, with 9 bases in the middle.

The CDR3 region has the DNA TGCGCCAGCAGCTTCAGGGTGGACGGGGAGCTGTTTTTT. This encodes CASSFRVDGELFF. This rearrangement joins TRBV5-1 to TRBJ2-2, with a tentative D call TRBD1 (5 bases). V was pared by 2 bases and J by 7 bases, with 9 bases between. Germline assignment: CDR1 SGHRS and CDR2 YFSETQ. The CDR3 has 13 residues.

The CDR3 sequence is CASTSGQGHGELFF. Here the CDR3 DNA reads TGTGCCAGCACTAGCGGACAGGGGCACGGGGAGCTGTTTTTT. The chain joins TRBV12-3 or TRBV12-4 to TRBJ2-2, with TRBD1 identical over 9 bases. Germline trimming cut 7 bases from V and 7 bases from J; bases unmatched to any gene: 7. This CDR3 has 14 amino acids.

J is TRBJ2-5 and V is TRBV12-3 or TRBV12-4; D tentatively reads TRBD1 or TRBD2 (7 bases each). V lost 4 bases and J 7 bases, leaving 13 bases between the germline ends. The CDR3 sequence is 13 residues long. CDR3 coding DNA: TGTGCCAGCAGTTCGGGACAGCGGGGGACCCAGTACTTC. Translating it yields CASSSGQRGTQYF.

The chain joins TRBV7-2 to TRBJ2-1; the D gene is possibly TRBD1 (6 bases). V dropped 5 bases and J dropped 4 bases, with 18 bases sitting between them. This CDR3 spans 16 amino acids. From germline, CDR1 is SGHTA and CDR2 FQGNSA. DNA for the CDR3: TGTGCCAGCAGCCTGTACCCGGGACACTCATACAATGAGCAGTTCTTC. Its protein product is CASSLYPGHSYNEQFF.

In its sample, this clonotype was seen a few times. The genes are TRBV12-3 or TRBV12-4 and TRBJ2-1, with TRBD2 matching 8 bases. CDR3 length: 12 residues. Unmatched junction bases numbered 2, after V lost 6 bases and J lost 7 bases. Here the CDR3 reads CASRVAGNEQFF. The CDR3 DNA sequence: TGTGCCAGCAGGGTAGCGGGGAATGAGCAGTTCTTC.

In its sample, this clonotype was seen a few times. V gene TRBV3-1 combines with J gene TRBJ2-7, with D possibly being TRBD1 or TRBD2 (5 bases each). This CDR3 contains 13 residues. The ends were cut back, 4 bases at V and 1 base at J, with 8 bases in the middle. The germline CDR1 and CDR2 sequences are LGHDT and YNNKEL (reference sequence). This CDR3 is CASSRDQSYEQYF. In nucleotides, the CDR3 is TGTGCCAGCAGCCGGGACCAATCCTACGAGCAGTACTTC.

This clonotype was picked up a small number of times. The chain employs TRBV5-8 and TRBJ2-2; 7 positions agree with TRBD1. CDR1 is SGHTS and CDR2 is YDEGEE in the germline V gene. The CDR3 spans 15 residues. V shed 1 base and J 5 bases; nucleotides not matched to a gene: 5. The CDR3 sequence: CASSLRDRQTGELFF. The DNA of the CDR3 is TGTGCCAGCAGCTTGCGGGACAGACAGACCGGGGAGCTGTTTTTT.

This chain's CDR3 is CASNGRGNGYTF. CDR3 nucleotides: TGTGCCAGCAATGGCAGAGGAAATGGCTACACCTTC. J is TRBJ1-2 and V is TRBV2; no clear D. Germline CDR1 reads SNHLY; CDR2 reads FYNNEI. This CDR3 region has 12 residues. V lost 7 bases to trimming and J lost 6 bases, with 12 bases between them.

This clonotype was seen a few times. The V gene is TRBV25-1, the J gene TRBJ2-7, with D tentatively TRBD1 or TRBD2 (6 bases each). V lost 4 bases and J lost 7, with 11 bases in between. This CDR3 contains 12 residues. Germline lookup yields CDR1 MGHDK and CDR2 SYGVNS. This CDR3 is CASSAGAGEQYF. DNA for the CDR3: TGTGCCAGCAGTGCAGGGGCGGGGGAGCAGTACTTC.

The chain joins TRBV30 to TRBJ1-1; unclear D gene. The CDR3 contains 13 residues. V was pared by 4 bases and J by 4 bases, with 13 bases between. The V gene's germline CDR1 is GTSNPN and CDR2 SVGIG (reference sequence). CDR3 coding DNA: TGTGCCTGGACCGTAAAGGGCCGCACTGAAGCTTTCTTT. Protein sequence: CAWTVKGRTEAFF.

A few counts support this clonotype. The chain recombines TRBV12-3 or TRBV12-4 with TRBJ2-3; TRBD2 agrees at 13 bases. The length of the CDR3 is 17 residues. With 6 bases clipped from V and 1 base from J, the junction kept 7 bases outside the gene matches. The CDR3 DNA is TGTGCCAGCAGGCGGACTAGCGGGGGTCTCGGCACAGATACGCAGTATTTT. This translates into CASRRTSGGLGTDTQYF.

This clonotype was detected a few times. The V call is TRBV4-1, the J call TRBJ2-1; 7 bases agree with TRBD2. The germline V gene encodes CDR1 MGHRA and CDR2 YSYEKL. This CDR3 region has 16 residues. V lost 1 base, J lost 0 bases, and 3 bases stayed unmatched. The CDR3 sequence is CASSQGLAGSYNEQFF. The DNA for the CDR3 is TGCGCCAGCAGCCAAGGACTAGCCGGCTCCTACAATGAGCAGTTCTTC.

The rearrangement links TRBV5-1 to TRBJ2-7, with 10 nucleotides matching TRBD2. Trimming took 4 bases from V and 0 from J; bases not matched to a gene: 10. Germline V gene data show CDR1 as SGHRS and CDR2 as YFSETQ. The CDR3 has 17 residues. The CDR3 DNA reads as TGCGCCAGCAGCGGGCGGACTAGCGGACTGTTCTCCTACGAGCAGTACTTC. Protein: CASSGRTSGLFSYEQYF. The whole variable domain, remainder taken from reference TRBV5-1 and TRBJ2-7, is KAGVTQTPRYLIKTRGQQVTLSCSPISGHRSVSWYQQTPGQGLQFLFEYFSETQRNKGNFPGRFSGRQFSNSRSEMNVSTLELGDSALYLCASSGRTSGLFSYEQYFGPGTRLTVT.

V gene TRBV4-2 combines with J gene TRBJ1-6; no clear D gene. The CDR3 runs 16 residues. The ends were cut back, 1 base at V and 3 bases at J, with 10 bases in the middle. Germline CDR1 reads LGHNA; CDR2 reads YNFKEQ. The CDR3: CASSQGVLIYNSPLHF. The CDR3 region has the DNA TGTGCCAGCAGCCAAGGGGTCTTGATCTATAATTCACCCCTCCACTTT.

In its sample, this clonotype was seen a few times. V usage is TRBV6-5 and J usage is TRBJ1-1; D is possibly TRBD1 (5 bases). The V and J ends lost 7 bases and 7 bases respectively, with 16 bases between them. The germline V gene encodes CDR1 MNHEY and CDR2 SVGAGI. This CDR3 has 13 residues. The CDR3 nucleotides are TGTGCCAGCACCCATCGGGGGTTGGTTGAAGCTTTCTTT. Protein: CASTHRGLVEAFF.

The rearrangement uses TRBV25-1 and TRBJ2-1, with TRBD2 matching 7 bases. The junction had 11 bases not matched to a gene; V was cut back by 4 bases and J by 8 bases. Germline V gene data show CDR1 as MGHDK and CDR2 as SYGVNS. The CDR3 totals 15 residues. DNA for the CDR3: TGTGCCAGCAGTGCACACACCCCCACTAGCGATGAGCAGTTCTTC. Amino acid sequence: CASSAHTPTSDEQFF.

The chain has TRBV9 and TRBJ1-2, with 9 bases that match TRBD1. Germline V gene sequence: CDR1 SGDLS, CDR2 YYNGEE. CDR3 size: 13 residues. V dropped 4 bases and J dropped 8; count of bases not matched to a gene: 6. The CDR3 reads CASSRTGGVGYTF. DNA of the CDR3: TGTGCCAGCAGCCGAACAGGGGGCGTGGGCTACACCTTC.

The chain employs TRBV5-1 and TRBJ1-2, with TRBD1 identical over 7 bases. Trimming at V came to 1 base and at J to 6 bases, leaving 6 bases not matched to a gene. The CDR3 totals 14 residues. The germline V gene has CDR1 SGHRS and CDR2 YFSETQ. The CDR3 sequence: CASSLLQGTDGYTF. CDR3 nucleotides: TGCGCCAGCAGCTTGCTACAGGGGACCGATGGCTACACCTTC.

This clonotype was counted a few times. This chain connects TRBV6-5 to TRBJ1-1; no firm D call. V was trimmed by 5 bases and J by 5 bases, leaving 12 bases between them. CDR3 size: 13 residues. CDR1 and CDR2 (germline): MNHEY, SVGAGI. This CDR3 reads CASSLTEMTEAFF. CDR3 bases: TGTGCCAGCAGTCTAACAGAAATGACTGAAGCTTTCTTT.

The chain employs TRBV24-1 and TRBJ1-4, with D tentatively TRBD1 (6 bases). V lost 3 bases, J lost 11 bases, and 18 bases lay in between. Germline lookup yields CDR1 KGHDR and CDR2 SFDVKD. The CDR3 runs 15 residues. This CDR3 reads CATSDNRDLPGKLFF. CDR3 DNA sequence: TGTGCCACCAGTGATAACAGGGATTTACCAGGGAAACTGTTTTTT.

The V call is TRBV19, the J call TRBJ1-2; D ambiguous. Trimming pared 8 bases from V and 7 bases from J, leaving 11 bases between. Germline loops: CDR1 LNHDA, CDR2 SQIVND (reference sequence). CDR3 length: 11 amino acids. As DNA, the CDR3 is TGTGCCAGTTTTACAGTGGGTGGCTACACCTTC. This sequence encodes CASFTVGGYTF.

The V and J genes are TRBV14 and TRBJ1-1; weak D call: TRBD1 (6 bases). The CDR3 loop spans 14 amino acids. V lost 3 bases and J lost 7, with 15 bases in between. Germline V gene sequence: CDR1 SGHDN, CDR2 FVKESK. In DNA form, the CDR3 reads TGTGCCAGCAGCCATAAGGGGGGTAGTGATGAAGCTTTCTTT. It encodes CASSHKGGSDEAFF.